The clone carrying this T cell receptor (beta chain) was counted once. Measured with immunoSEQ multiplex PCR; TCRdb has only the in-frame clones, and not every one. The repertoire holds around 11,000 clones, with around 79% as singletons. This sample was included in a study of immune evolution from preneoplasia to lung adenocarcinoma. The CDR3 is 15 residues long. Looked up from germline, CDR1 is SGHRS and CDR2 is YFSETQ. V was clipped by 0 bases and J by 0 bases, with 8 bases between them. V and J are TRBV5-1 and TRBJ2-3; no definite D call. This TCR derives from a person aged 60 to 80 with lung adenocarcinoma. Material: FFPE minimally invasive lung adenocarcinoma tissue. Written as DNA, the CDR3 is TGCGCCAGCAGCTTGGACACGGCTAGCACAGATACGCAGTATTTT. Protein: CASSLDTASTDTQYF.